What follows describes a single TCR beta chain. This entry comes from a study of blood T cell repertoires in COVID-19. Study-wide context: PBMCs, B-cell-depleted T cells, or T cells provided the cDNA or gDNA that made up the material.

Membership in each cohort depended on participant-reported clinical history. Original processing methods: Amplification of reference gene primers was used by the study to estimate nucleated cell counts. Some clones are missing from TCRdb's copy, which holds only in-frame ones; the method was immunoSEQ multiplex PCR. V and J calls and clone size are those listed in that table; D and trimming were worked out from the DNA. The table shows 300,000 to 400,000 clones, with around 90% occurring only once. The specimen sequenced was PBMCs or T cells enriched from blood (not recorded which). The TCR originated in a man in his sixties who had recovered from COVID-19.

DNA of the CDR3: TGTGCCAGCAGTTTACCCGGACAGGGGGCTTTACCCCTCCACTTT. Translated: CASSLPGQGALPLHF. This chain links TRBV28 with TRBJ1-6; TRBD1 aligns across 11 bases. Germline-derived CDR1 and CDR2 are MDHEN and SYDVKM. CDR3 length: 15 residues. After removal of 2 bases from V and 12 bases from J, the junction contained 6 bases not matched to a gene. Full variable domain (rest looked up from reference TRBV28 and TRBJ1-6): DVKVTQSSRYLVKRTGEKVFLECVQDMDHENMFWYRQDPGLGLRLIYFSYDVKMKEKGDIPEGYSVSREKKERFSLILESASTNQTSMYLCASSLPGQGALPLHFGNGTRLTVT.